The next 27 T cell receptor beta chains were all read from a single sample in a study of cytomegalovirus exposure and HLA in healthy donors. Use of 60 Vbeta and 13 Jbeta primers characterized the PCR. TCRdb's copy holds only in-frame clones and misses some; the assay was immunoSEQ multiplex PCR. The sample lists around 160,000 clones, 78% occurring once. Material: PBMCs. The origin of the receptors is a male donor in good health and CMV-seronegative.

The chain uses TRBV7-8 and TRBJ2-2, with TRBD1 matching 9 bases. Germline V CDR1 and CDR2: SGHVS, FQNEAQ. There are 18 residues in the CDR3. The V gene end was trimmed by 2 bases and the J gene end by 6 bases; junction bases not matched to a gene: 13. CDR3 bases: TGTGCCAGCAGCTTAAGGGGGTCCGGACAGGGGTTATCCGGGGAGCTGTTTTTT. Its protein product is CASSLRGSGQGLSGELFF.

This rearrangement joins TRBV7-6 to TRBJ2-7, with 9 bases that match TRBD1. The J segment lost 4 bases and the V segment lost 0 bases, leaving 1 base of the junction unmatched. The CDR3 sequence is 14 residues long. The germline CDR1 and CDR2 sequences are SGHVS and FNYEAQ. The CDR3 DNA reads as TGTGCCAGCAGCTTAGCCGGGACAGGGTACGAGCAGTACTTC. Amino acid sequence: CASSLAGTGYEQYF. Full variable domain (missing parts from reference TRBV7-6 and TRBJ2-7): GAGVSQSPRYKVTKRGQDVALRCDPISGHVSLYWYRQALGQGPEFLTYFNYEAQQDKSGLPNDRFSAERPEGSISTLTIQRTEQRDSAMYRCASSLAGTGYEQYFGPGTRLTVT.

The chain combines TRBV30 with TRBJ2-3, with D possibly TRBD2 on 7 matching bases. Germline V lookup: CDR1 GTSNPN, CDR2 SVGIG (reference sequence). The CDR3 has 15 residues. The V and J ends lost 1 base and 5 bases respectively, with 16 bases between them. The CDR3 DNA reads as TGTGCCTGGAGTGGAGGGAGGGGGTCGGGAGATACGCAGTATTTT. Encoded protein: CAWSGGRGSGDTQYF.

J is TRBJ1-6 and V is TRBV4-3; D not certain. Looked up from germline, CDR1 is LGHNA and CDR2 is YSLEER. With 0 bases removed from V and 7 bases from J, the gap between germline ends came to 4 bases. The CDR3 has 13 amino acids. CDR3 coding DNA: TGCGCCAGCAGCCAAGAGAGGAATTCACCCCTCCACTTT. Translating gives CASSQERNSPLHF.

This chain connects TRBV18 to TRBJ1-3; D unresolved. The CDR3 is 15 amino acids. Germline V gene data show CDR1 as KGHSH and CDR2 as LQKENI. Deletions cut 4 bases from V and 1 base from J, with 11 bases between. CDR3 amino acids: CASSLQAESGNTIYF. CDR3 nucleotides: TGTGCCAGCTCACTACAAGCGGAATCTGGAAACACCATATATTTT.

The chain employs TRBV6-4 and TRBJ1-2; 10 bases line up with TRBD1. With V trimmed by 2 bases and J by 8 bases, 2 bases remained unmatched. The CDR3 is made up of 13 amino acids. Germline CDR1 reads MRHNA; CDR2 reads SNTAGT. DNA of the CDR3: TGTGCCAGCAGTGACCGGACAGGGGGGGGCTACACCTTC. Translation gives CASSDRTGGGYTF.

A single count supports this clone. The chain has TRBV21-1 and TRBJ1-5. TRBV21-1 is designated a pseudogene. CDR3 length equals 16 residues. In DNA form, the CDR3 reads TGTGCCAGCACCGTCGGAGGGAGGGATAGCCATCAGCCCCAGCATTTT. It yields the protein CASTVGGRDSHQPQHF.

This chain connects TRBV9 to TRBJ2-3, with D perhaps matching TRBD2 (5 bases). The CDR3 runs to 16 residues. V was cut by 0 bases and J by 1 base, with 12 bases left in between. Germline loops: CDR1 SGDLS, CDR2 YYNGEE. The CDR3 nucleotides are TGTGCCAGCAGCGTAGGTGGAGGTTATGGCACAGATACGCAGTATTTT. Translated: CASSVGGGYGTDTQYF.

The chain combines TRBV6-6 with TRBJ1-5; 8 nucleotides line up with TRBD1. The CDR3 runs to 15 residues. Per germline, CDR1 MNHNY and CDR2 SVGAGI (reference sequence). J was trimmed by 6 bases and V by 3 bases; bases with no gene match: 7. The CDR3 spells CASSYGQGSAQPQHF. CDR3 nucleotide sequence: TGTGCCAGCAGTTATGGACAGGGTAGTGCTCAGCCCCAGCATTTT.

This clone was recorded only once. DNA for the CDR3: TGTGCCAGCGAACCCCCAGGAGAGACCCAGTACTTC. Translation: CASEPPGETQYF. The chain employs TRBV7-9 and TRBJ2-5; no reliable D call. The CDR3 covers 12 residues. Germline V lookup: CDR1 SEHNR, CDR2 FQNEAQ (reference sequence). Trimming shortened V by 8 bases and J by 4 bases, and 11 bases separated the two germline ends.

The chain links TRBV19 to TRBJ2-7, with a possible D match to TRBD1 (6 bases). The germline V and J ends were trimmed by 7 bases and 2 bases, with 15 bases remaining between them. This CDR3 region has 14 residues. Germline V gene sequence: CDR1 LNHDA, CDR2 SQIVND (reference sequence). Written as DNA, the CDR3 is TGTGCCAGTACCTCTACTACAGGGCCCTACGAGCAGTACTTC. Amino acid sequence: CASTSTTGPYEQYF.

Turning to this clone: An end of the junction does not agree with germline; a read error may underlie this. V is TRBV7-9 and J is TRBJ2-7; D call uncertain. Germline lookup yields CDR1 SEHNR and CDR2 FQNEAQ (reference sequence). This CDR3 is 11 amino acids long. The CDR3 region is CSSSLFDEQYF. The CDR3 DNA follows: TGTTCCAGCAGCTTATTCGACGAGCAGTACTTC.

This chain uses TRBV5-1 with TRBJ2-2, with TRBD2 as a possible D gene (5 bases). Looked up from germline, CDR1 is SGHRS and CDR2 is YFSETQ. V was shortened by 2 bases and J by 7 bases, with 12 bases between the two germline ends. CDR3 length equals 14 residues. As DNA, the CDR3 is TGCGCCAGCAGCTTTTCGGGATTGAACGGGGAGCTGTTTTTT. Encoded protein: CASSFSGLNGELFF.

This sequence joins TRBV4-1 and TRBJ2-3; TRBD2 aligns across 9 bases. The J segment lost 2 bases and the V segment lost 2 bases, leaving 5 bases of the junction unmatched. Looked up from germline, CDR1 is MGHRA and CDR2 is YSYEKL. The CDR3 is 16 amino acids. This CDR3 reads CASSQLPSGVTDTQYF. DNA for the CDR3: TGCGCCAGCAGCCAACTCCCTAGCGGGGTCACAGATACGCAGTATTTT.

The rearrangement joins TRBV9 to TRBJ1-4, with 8 positions matching TRBD1. V trimming: 3 bases; J trimming: 7 bases; junction bases outside the gene matches: 5. The V gene's germline CDR1 is SGDLS and CDR2 YYNGEE. The CDR3 loop spans 14 amino acids. The CDR3: CASSADREGEKLFF. CDR3 sequence (DNA): TGTGCCAGCAGCGCGGACAGGGAAGGTGAAAAACTGTTTTTT.

The chain couples TRBV5-6 to TRBJ2-5; possible D gene TRBD1, 6 bases. The CDR3 loop spans 15 amino acids. V was pared by 4 bases and J by 4 bases, with 17 bases between. The V gene's germline CDR1 is SGHDT and CDR2 YYEEEE. CDR3 region: CASSPWAGVGETQYF. CDR3 DNA: TGTGCCAGCAGCCCGTGGGCAGGGGTGGGAGAGACCCAGTACTTC.

This clone was picked up a small number of times. This sequence joins TRBV28 and TRBJ1-5, with D perhaps TRBD1 (6 bases). This CDR3 has 17 residues. Trimming shortened V by 5 bases and J by 1 base, and 18 bases separated the two germline ends. The germline CDR1 and CDR2 sequences are MDHEN and SYDVKM. The CDR3 DNA is TGTGCCAGCAGTCCCCCTTCCGGGACATCCAGCAATCAGCCCCAGCATTTT. Its protein is CASSPPSGTSSNQPQHF.

The chain couples TRBV7-9 to TRBJ1-2; D is unclear. CDR3 length: 15 residues. The V end lost 5 bases, the J end lost 3 bases, and 16 bases lay between the germline ends. The V gene's germline CDR1 is SEHNR and CDR2 FQNEAQ (reference sequence). The CDR3 loop reads CASSPPRRQDYGYTF. Written as DNA, the CDR3 is TGTGCCAGCAGCCCCCCCCGCAGGCAGGACTATGGCTACACCTTC.

The gene calls are TRBV7-9 and TRBJ2-5; 16 bases are a match to TRBD2. The CDR3 consists of 18 residues. Germline-derived CDR1 and CDR2 are SEHNR and FQNEAQ (reference sequence). Unmatched junction bases numbered 10, after V lost 5 bases and J lost 4 bases. CDR3: CASSRPGTSGGAGETQYF. The CDR3 DNA reads as TGTGCCAGCAGCCGCCCGGGGACTAGCGGGGGGGCCGGAGAGACCCAGTACTTC. The variable domain in full, with the rest retrieved from reference TRBV7-9 and TRBJ2-5, is DTGVSQNPRHKITKRGQNVTFRCDPISEHNRLYWYRQTLGQGPEFLTYFQNEAQLEKSRLLSDRFSAERPKGSFSTLEIQRTEQGDSAMYLCASSRPGTSGGAGETQYFGPGTRLLVL.

As DNA, the CDR3 is TGTGCCAGCAGTTACGGTTGGACTAGTACTAGCAACGAGCAGTACTTC. This encodes CASSYGWTSTSNEQYF. The chain recombines TRBV6-5 with TRBJ2-7, with 7 bases aligning to TRBD2. The CDR3 extends over 16 amino acids. Germline CDR1 is MNHEY and CDR2 is SVGAGI. The V and J ends lost 2 bases and 5 bases, in that order; junction bases with no gene match: 12.

The chain links TRBV5-1 to TRBJ2-7; TRBD2 is a possible D gene (7 bases). V lost 0 bases and J 0 bases, leaving 10 bases between the germline ends. CDR1 and CDR2 (germline): SGHRS, YFSETQ. CDR3 length equals 15 residues. The CDR3 region is CASSLAGGASYEQYF. CDR3 DNA: TGCGCCAGCAGCTTGGCGGGGGGCGCCTCCTACGAGCAGTACTTC. Combining the CDR3 with reference TRBV5-1 and TRBJ2-7 gives the whole variable domain KAGVTQTPRYLIKTRGQQVTLSCSPISGHRSVSWYQQTPGQGLQFLFEYFSETQRNKGNFPGRFSGRQFSNSRSEMNVSTLELGDSALYLCASSLAGGASYEQYFGPGTRLTVT.

The chain recombines TRBV19 with TRBJ2-1, with D tentatively TRBD2 (5 bases). V lost 3 bases to trimming and J lost 3 bases, with 12 bases between them. Per germline, CDR1 LNHDA and CDR2 SQIVND (reference sequence). This CDR3 spans 15 amino acids. DNA for the CDR3: TGTGCCAGTAGTATTCGGACTGGGATCTACAATGAGCAGTTCTTC. This codes for CASSIRTGIYNEQFF.

The rearrangement links TRBV5-4 to TRBJ2-1; tentative D call: TRBD1 (7 bases). V gave up 4 bases and J gave up 10 bases, with 27 bases separating them. Looked up from germline, CDR1 is SGHNT and CDR2 is YYREEE (reference sequence). The CDR3 sequence is 17 residues long. As DNA, the CDR3 is TGTGCCAGCAGCCCGAGGGGCGGGACAGCAGGACTAATGGAGCAGTTCTTC. Translating it yields CASSPRGGTAGLMEQFF.

This chain connects TRBV5-8 to TRBJ2-4, with D maybe TRBD1 (5 bases). CDR3 length: 14 residues. Germline CDR1 SGHTS, CDR2 YDEGEE. V lost 0 bases and J lost 7, with 11 bases in between. The CDR3 bases are TGTGCCAGCAGCTTGGGTTACAGGTCCAACATTCAGTACTTC. Translation gives CASSLGYRSNIQYF.

This clone was observed once. The V call is TRBV10-3, the J call TRBJ2-3; 7 positions agree with TRBD2. Germline trimming cut 0 bases from V and 1 base from J; bases unmatched to any gene: 1. Looked up from germline, CDR1 is ENHRY and CDR2 is SYGVKD. The CDR3 extends over 15 amino acids. The CDR3 protein is CAISESLAGTDTQYF. CDR3 DNA: TGTGCCATCAGTGAGTCCCTAGCGGGCACAGATACGCAGTATTTT.

This clone has only one observation. The rearrangement links TRBV7-9 to TRBJ2-1; TRBD2 aligns across 7 bases. The CDR3 is 13 residues long. The germline gives CDR1 SEHNR, CDR2 FQNEAQ (reference sequence). Germline trimming cut 3 bases from V and 6 bases from J; bases unmatched to any gene: 2. CDR3 sequence reads: CASSFGTINEQFF. CDR3 in DNA: TGTGCCAGCAGCTTCGGGACTATCAATGAGCAGTTCTTC.

This clone was seen a few times. The chain couples TRBV10-1 to TRBJ2-1; 7 nucleotides align to TRBD1. CDR3 length: 18 amino acids. CDR1 is WNHNN and CDR2 is SYGVQD in the germline V gene (reference sequence). V was pared by 4 bases and J by 4 bases, with 16 bases of the junction left unmatched. CDR3 loop: CASSGEGQFQRAYNEQFF. In DNA, the CDR3 is TGCGCCAGCAGTGGAGAGGGACAGTTTCAGAGGGCTTACAATGAGCAGTTCTTC.